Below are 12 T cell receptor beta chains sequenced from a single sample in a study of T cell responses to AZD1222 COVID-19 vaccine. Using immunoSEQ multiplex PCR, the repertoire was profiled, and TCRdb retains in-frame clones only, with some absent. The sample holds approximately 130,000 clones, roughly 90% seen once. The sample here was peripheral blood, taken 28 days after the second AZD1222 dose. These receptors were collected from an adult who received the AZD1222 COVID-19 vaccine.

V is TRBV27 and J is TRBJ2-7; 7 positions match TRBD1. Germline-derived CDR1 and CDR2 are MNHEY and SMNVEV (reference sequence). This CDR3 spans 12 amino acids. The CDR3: CASRDSVYEQYF. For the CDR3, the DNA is TGTGCATCCCGGGACAGCGTTTACGAGCAGTACTTC.

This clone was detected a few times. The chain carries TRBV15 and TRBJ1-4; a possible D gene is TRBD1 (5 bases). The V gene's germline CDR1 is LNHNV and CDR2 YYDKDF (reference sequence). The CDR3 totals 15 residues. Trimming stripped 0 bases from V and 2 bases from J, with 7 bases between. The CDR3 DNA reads TGTGCCACCAGCAGAGATCGGGGGACTAATGAAAAACTGTTTTTT. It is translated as CATSRDRGTNEKLFF.

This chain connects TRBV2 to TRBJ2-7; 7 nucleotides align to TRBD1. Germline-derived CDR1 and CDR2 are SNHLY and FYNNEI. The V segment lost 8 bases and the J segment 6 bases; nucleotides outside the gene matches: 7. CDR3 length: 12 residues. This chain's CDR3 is CASGTDKREQYF. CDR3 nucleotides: TGTGCCAGCGGGACAGATAAACGCGAGCAGTACTTC.

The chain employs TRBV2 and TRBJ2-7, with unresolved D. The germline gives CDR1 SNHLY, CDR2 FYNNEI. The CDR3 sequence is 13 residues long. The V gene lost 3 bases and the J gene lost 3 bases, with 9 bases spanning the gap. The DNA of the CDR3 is TGTGCCAGCAGTGAGGCAGTCTACTACGAGCAGTACTTC. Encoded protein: CASSEAVYYEQYF.

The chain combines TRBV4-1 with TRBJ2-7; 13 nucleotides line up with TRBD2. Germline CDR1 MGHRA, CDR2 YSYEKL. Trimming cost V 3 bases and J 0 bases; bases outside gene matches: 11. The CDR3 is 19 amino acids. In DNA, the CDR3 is TGCGCCAGCAGCCACCCCAGATCGGGGACTAGCGGGGCCTCCTACGAGCAGTACTTC. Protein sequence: CASSHPRSGTSGASYEQYF.

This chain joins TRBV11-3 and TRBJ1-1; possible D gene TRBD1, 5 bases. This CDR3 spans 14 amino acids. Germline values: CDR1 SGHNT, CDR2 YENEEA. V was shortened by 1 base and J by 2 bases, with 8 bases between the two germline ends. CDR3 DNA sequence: TGTGCCAGCAGCTTAGGAGGGGTCAACACTGAAGCTTTCTTT. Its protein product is CASSLGGVNTEAFF.

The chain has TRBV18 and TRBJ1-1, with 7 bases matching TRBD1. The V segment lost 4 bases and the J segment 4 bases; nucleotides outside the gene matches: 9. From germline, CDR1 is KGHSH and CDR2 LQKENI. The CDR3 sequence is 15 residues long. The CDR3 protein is CASSLAGRGLTEAFF. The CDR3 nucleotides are TGTGCCAGCTCACTTGCTGGGAGGGGGCTCACTGAAGCTTTCTTT.

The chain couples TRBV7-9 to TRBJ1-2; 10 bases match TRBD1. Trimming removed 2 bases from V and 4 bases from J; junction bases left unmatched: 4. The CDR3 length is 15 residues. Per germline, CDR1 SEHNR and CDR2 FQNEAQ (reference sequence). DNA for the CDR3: TGTGCCAGCAGCTTATGGGACAGGGGTAGCTATGGCTACACCTTC. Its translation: CASSLWDRGSYGYTF. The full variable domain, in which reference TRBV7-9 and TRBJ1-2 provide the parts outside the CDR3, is DTGVSQNPRHKITKRGQNVTFRCDPISEHNRLYWYRQTLGQGPEFLTYFQNEAQLEKSRLLSDRFSAERPKGSFSTLEIQRTEQGDSAMYLCASSLWDRGSYGYTFGSGTRLTVV.

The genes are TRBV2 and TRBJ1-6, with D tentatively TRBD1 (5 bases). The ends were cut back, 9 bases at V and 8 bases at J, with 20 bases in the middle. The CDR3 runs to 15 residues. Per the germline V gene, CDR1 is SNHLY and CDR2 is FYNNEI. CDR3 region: CASTGGVSTDSPLHF. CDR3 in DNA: TGTGCCAGTACCGGGGGGGTTAGTACCGATTCACCCCTCCACTTT. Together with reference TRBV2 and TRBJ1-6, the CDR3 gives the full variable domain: EPEVTQTPSHQVTQMGQEVILRCVPISNHLYFYWYRQILGQKVEFLVSFYNNEISEKSEIFDDQFSVERPDGSNFTLKIRSTKLEDSAMYFCASTGGVSTDSPLHFGNGTRLTVT.

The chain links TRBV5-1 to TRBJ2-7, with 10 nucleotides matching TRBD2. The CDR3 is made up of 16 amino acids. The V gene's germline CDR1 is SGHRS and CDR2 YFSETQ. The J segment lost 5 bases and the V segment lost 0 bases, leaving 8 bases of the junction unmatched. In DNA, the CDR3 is TGCGCCAGCAGCTTGGCCCTAGCGGGAGTTCTCCACGAGCAGTACTTC. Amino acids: CASSLALAGVLHEQYF.

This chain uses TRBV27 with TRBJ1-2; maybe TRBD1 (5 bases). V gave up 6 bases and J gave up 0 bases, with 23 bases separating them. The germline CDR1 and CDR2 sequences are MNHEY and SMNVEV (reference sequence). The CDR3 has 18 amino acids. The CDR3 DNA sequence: TGTGCCAGCAGGCCGGGGCTATTTGGGGGGAAAGCTAACTATGGCTACACCTTC. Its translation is CASRPGLFGGKANYGYTF.

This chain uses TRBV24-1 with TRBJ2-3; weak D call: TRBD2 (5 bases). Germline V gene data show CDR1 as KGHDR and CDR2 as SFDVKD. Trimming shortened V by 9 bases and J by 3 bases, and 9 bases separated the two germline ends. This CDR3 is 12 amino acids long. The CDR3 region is CATGGQTDTQYF. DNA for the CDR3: TGTGCCACCGGCGGGCAGACAGATACGCAGTATTTT.